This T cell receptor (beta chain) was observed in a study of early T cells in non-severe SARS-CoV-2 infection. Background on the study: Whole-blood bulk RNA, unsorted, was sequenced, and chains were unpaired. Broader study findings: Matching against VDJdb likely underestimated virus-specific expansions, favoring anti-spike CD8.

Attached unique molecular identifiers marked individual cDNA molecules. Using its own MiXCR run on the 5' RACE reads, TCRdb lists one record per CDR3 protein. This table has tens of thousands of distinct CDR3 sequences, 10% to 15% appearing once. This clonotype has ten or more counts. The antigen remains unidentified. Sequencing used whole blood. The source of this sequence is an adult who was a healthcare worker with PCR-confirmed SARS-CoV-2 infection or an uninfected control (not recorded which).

The CDR3 here is CASSLTPGSPLHF. The CDR3, as DNA: TGTGCCAGCAGCTTAACTCCAGGTTCACCCCTCCACTTT. V and J are TRBV7-3 and TRBJ1-6, with D hard to call. V was cut by 0 bases and J by 9 bases, with 6 bases left in between. The CDR3 has 13 residues. The germline gives CDR1 SGHTA, CDR2 FQGTGA.